These T cell receptor beta chains were read from a single sample in a study of spatial heterogeneity in lung cancer. TCRdb re-analysed the 5' RACE reads in MiXCR, keeping a single row per CDR3 protein. Here the sample spans 55,000 to 75,000 distinct CDR3 sequences, 8% to 10% being singletons. This specimen was PBMCs, taken at follow-up. The receptors here all came from a female donor with early-stage non-small cell lung cancer. Each CDR3 is given with its conserved first and last residue. The order of the fields is CDR3 DNA, CDR3 protein, J gene, V gene, D gene, clone size, CDR3 length. D genes are given only for firm matches. The size of a clone is reported for some rows only, either as once, few or many, or as a class for expanded clones.

CDR3 DNA: TGTGCCAGCTCACCCCCGGGGGGTTACATTCAGTACTTC
CDR3 protein: CASSPPGGYIQYF
J gene: TRBJ2-4
V gene: TRBV18
D gene: TRBD2
clone size: many
CDR3 length: 13

CDR3 DNA: TGTGCCAGCAGCCCCCGCACAGGGCCCTACGAGCAGTACTTC
CDR3 protein: CASSPRTGPYEQYF
J gene: TRBJ2-7
V gene: TRBV11-2
D gene: -
clone size: many
CDR3 length: 14

CDR3 DNA: TGTGCCAGCAGCCTAAGCGGCGACACCGGGGAGCTGTTTTTT
CDR3 protein: CASSLSGDTGELFF
J gene: TRBJ2-2
V gene: TRBV7-3
D gene: -
clone size: many
CDR3 length: 14

CDR3 DNA: TGTGCCAGTACCCCCGTCGGAAGCACAGATACGCAGTATTTT
CDR3 protein: CASTPVGSTDTQYF
J gene: TRBJ2-3
V gene: TRBV19
D gene: -
clone size: many
CDR3 length: 14

CDR3 DNA: TGTGCCAGCAGCCGGGAGGGGCCCGAGCAGTACTTC
CDR3 protein: CASSREGPEQYF
J gene: TRBJ2-7
V gene: TRBV7-9
D gene: TRBD2
clone size: few
CDR3 length: 12

CDR3 DNA: TGCGCCAGCAGTTCTCAGGGGGGTCAAGAGACCCAGTACTTC
CDR3 protein: CASSSQGGQETQYF
J gene: TRBJ2-5
V gene: TRBV5-1
D gene: -
clone size: few
CDR3 length: 14

CDR3 DNA: TGTGCCAGCAGTTTTGAGGCTGCAGAAACCTACGAGCAGTACTTC
CDR3 protein: CASSFEAAETYEQYF
J gene: TRBJ2-7
V gene: TRBV27
D gene: -
clone size: many
CDR3 length: 15

CDR3 DNA: TGTGCCAGCAGCCTACGGACGGGACCGACCGACAAGCAGTACTTC
CDR3 protein: CASSLRTGPTDKQYF
J gene: TRBJ2-7
V gene: TRBV5-4
D gene: -
clone size: many
CDR3 length: 15

CDR3 DNA: TGTGCCAGCAGTTACCGTGGGACTAGGGATTCAGAGACCCAGTACTTC
CDR3 protein: CASSYRGTRDSETQYF
J gene: TRBJ2-5
V gene: TRBV6-5
D gene: TRBD2
clone size: many
CDR3 length: 16

CDR3 DNA: TGCGCCAGCAGTGTGGCGGTCCAAGAGACCCAGTACTTC
CDR3 protein: CASSVAVQETQYF
J gene: TRBJ2-5
V gene: TRBV10-1
D gene: -
clone size: few
CDR3 length: 13

CDR3 DNA: TGTGCCATCAGTGAGGGAAACACCATATATTTT
CDR3 protein: CAISEGNTIYF
J gene: TRBJ1-3
V gene: TRBV10-3
D gene: -
clone size: -
CDR3 length: 11

CDR3 DNA: TGTGCCAGCAGCTTAGTGGCTAGCGGGCCAGATACGCAGTATTTT
CDR3 protein: CASSLVASGPDTQYF
J gene: TRBJ2-3
V gene: TRBV7-9
D gene: TRBD2
clone size: -
CDR3 length: 15

CDR3 DNA: TGCGCCAGCAGGGGGGCGGGTATCAGGGCTGAAGCTTTCTTT
CDR3 protein: CASRGAGIRAEAFF
J gene: TRBJ1-1
V gene: TRBV5-1
D gene: -
clone size: -
CDR3 length: 14

CDR3 DNA: TGTGCCAGCTCTAGCGGGAGGTCCTATGAGCAGTTCTTC
CDR3 protein: CASSSGRSYEQFF
J gene: TRBJ2-1
V gene: TRBV7-9
D gene: TRBD2
clone size: many
CDR3 length: 13

CDR3 DNA: TGTGCCTGGAGCCCCGGCGGGACCCAGTACTTC
CDR3 protein: CAWSPGGTQYF
J gene: TRBJ2-5
V gene: TRBV30
D gene: -
clone size: many
CDR3 length: 11

CDR3 DNA: TGTGCCAGCAGCCCACGCTGGGGGAGCTCCTACAATGAGCAGTTCTTC
CDR3 protein: CASSPRWGSSYNEQFF
J gene: TRBJ2-1
V gene: TRBV7-3
D gene: -
clone size: many
CDR3 length: 16

CDR3 DNA: TGTGCCAGCACCCTTCGGGACACCACTTTGGATGAGCAGTTCTTC
CDR3 protein: CASTLRDTTLDEQFF
J gene: TRBJ2-1
V gene: TRBV7-8
D gene: -
clone size: many
CDR3 length: 15

CDR3 DNA: TGTGCCATCAGTGTTAGCGGGACTCGCTCCTACAATGAGCAGTTCTTC
CDR3 protein: CAISVSGTRSYNEQFF
J gene: TRBJ2-1
V gene: TRBV10-3
D gene: TRBD2
clone size: few
CDR3 length: 16

CDR3 DNA: TGTGCCAGCAGCTTGGGACTAGCGTTCACCTCCTACAATGAGCAGTTCTTC
CDR3 protein: CASSLGLAFTSYNEQFF
J gene: TRBJ2-1
V gene: TRBV7-6
D gene: TRBD2
clone size: many
CDR3 length: 17

CDR3 DNA: TGTGCCAGCAGTTACGTAGGCGGAGCTGGGGCCAACGTCCTGACTTTC
CDR3 protein: CASSYVGGAGANVLTF
J gene: TRBJ2-6
V gene: TRBV6-5
D gene: -
clone size: many
CDR3 length: 16

CDR3 DNA: TGCAGCGTTAACGAACAGCTGAACACTGAAGCTTTCTTT
CDR3 protein: CSVNEQLNTEAFF
J gene: TRBJ1-1
V gene: TRBV29-1
D gene: -
clone size: many
CDR3 length: 13

CDR3 DNA: TGTGCCAGCACCCGGACGGACTACTTAAACACCATATATTTT
CDR3 protein: CASTRTDYLNTIYF
J gene: TRBJ1-3
V gene: TRBV5-8
D gene: -
clone size: few
CDR3 length: 14

CDR3 DNA: TGTGCCAGCTCTGTTAGCGGGGGCCCCGGGGAGCTGTTTTTT
CDR3 protein: CASSVSGGPGELFF
J gene: TRBJ2-2
V gene: TRBV7-3
D gene: TRBD2
clone size: many
CDR3 length: 14

CDR3 DNA: TGTGCCAGCAGCGAGGGACTAGCGGGAGAAACCGGGGAGCTGTTTTTT
CDR3 protein: CASSEGLAGETGELFF
J gene: TRBJ2-2
V gene: TRBV6-2/TRBV6-3
D gene: TRBD2
clone size: many
CDR3 length: 16

CDR3 DNA: TGTGCCAGTAGTATAGCCTATCAGCCCCAGCATTTT
CDR3 protein: CASSIAYQPQHF
J gene: TRBJ1-5
V gene: TRBV19
D gene: -
clone size: many
CDR3 length: 12

CDR3 DNA: TGTGCCAGCAGACGGGAGACCCAGTACTTC
CDR3 protein: CASRRETQYF
J gene: TRBJ2-5
V gene: TRBV7-9
D gene: -
clone size: many
CDR3 length: 10